Here is one T cell receptor beta chain with its context. As yet, its antigen is unknown. A much larger clone differs by one base, so this may be a read error. Through Arm-PCR of CDR3 regions and iRepertoire HTBI primers, TCR beta libraries were built. TCRdb called the multiplex PCR reads again in MiXCR, with one record for every CDR3 protein. There are 400,000 to 500,000 distinct CDR3 sequences in the sample; 20% to 25% occur only once, and around 13% lies in the top ten. The data were obtained in a study of regulatory T cells in long-lasting Graves disease. The germline V gene encodes CDR1 SGHRS and CDR2 YFSETQ. The CDR3 is 15 residues long. Stated time point: persistent/refractory GD, antithyroid drugs over 5 years with positive TRAb. The TCR library was made from RNA extracted from PBMCs. Study-level results: Public clonotype sharing was higher in persistent than newly diagnosed patients.

The origin of this receptor is a female donor with Graves disease. The input for sequencing was peripheral blood mononuclear cells (PBMCs), taken when the disease was refractory, from a patient treated with antithyroid drugs. The chain links TRBV5-1 to TRBJ1-4; a possible D gene is TRBD1 (6 bases). CDR3 DNA: TGCGCCAGCAGCATGGACAGCTGGACTAATGAAAAACTGCTTTTT. Translation: CASSMDSWTNEKLLF.